The rows below give T cell receptor beta chains drawn from one sample of a study of blood T cell repertoires in COVID-19. Sequenced by immunoSEQ multiplex PCR; TCRdb stores in-frame clones only, minus some. The table records nearly 110,000 clones, around 90% of them present only once. The sequenced sample consisted of peripheral blood. These receptors came from a man aged 35 to 55 with active or convalescent COVID-19. The CDR3 runs from the conserved cysteine through the conserved F or W. D genes are given only for firm matches. Some rows have no size entry. The others give once, few or many, or a class for an expanded clone.

CDR3: CAISEGSLGVNEQFF; DNA: TGTGCCATCAGTGAGGGGAGTCTGGGAGTTAATGAGCAGTTCTTC; J: TRBJ2-1; D: -; size: -; V: TRBV10-3
CDR3: CASSAEGVYGYTF; DNA: TGTGCCAGCAGCGCCGAGGGGGTCTATGGCTACACCTTC; J: TRBJ1-2; D: -; size: -; V: TRBV7-9
CDR3: CASSHGAGGTDTQYF; DNA: TGCGCCAGCAGCCACGGAGCGGGAGGGACAGATACGCAGTATTTT; J: TRBJ2-3; D: TRBD2; size: -; V: TRBV4-1
CDR3: CASSYGQSTEAFF; DNA: TGTGCCAGCAGTTACGGACAGAGCACTGAAGCTTTCTTT; J: TRBJ1-1; D: -; size: -; V: TRBV6-5
CDR3: CASSIPTPEKLFF; DNA: TGTGCCAGTAGTATACCGACACCCGAAAAACTGTTTTTT; J: TRBJ1-4; D: -; size: -; V: TRBV19
CDR3: CASSTWTRDTGELFF; DNA: TGTGCCAGTAGTACCTGGACAAGAGACACCGGGGAGCTGTTTTTT; J: TRBJ2-2; D: -; size: -; V: TRBV19
CDR3: CASSPQQGGGGEQFF; DNA: TGTGCCAGCAGCCCACAACAGGGTGGGGGGGGTGAGCAGTTCTTC; J: TRBJ2-1; D: -; size: -; V: TRBV7-9
CDR3: CAWSTPGGGGYTF; DNA: TGTGCCTGGAGTACCCCGGGAGGGGGAGGCTACACCTTC; J: TRBJ1-2; D: -; size: once; V: TRBV30
CDR3: CASSPEGQGYGNTIYF; DNA: TGTGCCAGCTCACCAGAGGGACAGGGGTACGGAAACACCATATATTTT; J: TRBJ1-3; D: TRBD1; size: -; V: TRBV18
CDR3: CASSQARGLEQYF; DNA: TGCGCCAGCAGCCAAGCCAGGGGGCTTGAGCAGTACTTC; J: TRBJ2-7; D: TRBD1; size: -; V: TRBV4-1
CDR3: CASSGRDRLAGELFF; DNA: TGTGCCAGCAGCGGCCGGGACAGATTGGCCGGGGAGCTGTTTTTT; J: TRBJ2-2; D: TRBD1; size: -; V: TRBV11-2
CDR3: CASSLFGTGGYNEQFF; DNA: TGTGCCAGCAGCTTGTTTGGGACAGGGGGCTACAATGAGCAGTTCTTC; J: TRBJ2-1; D: TRBD1; size: -; V: TRBV5-6
CDR3: CASRAASTDTQYF; DNA: TGTGCCAGCAGGGCGGCTAGCACAGATACGCAGTATTTT; J: TRBJ2-3; D: -; size: -; V: TRBV28
CDR3: CASSPTTSGGTDTQYF; DNA: TGTGCCAGCAGTCCGACCACTAGCGGGGGCACAGATACGCAGTATTTT; J: TRBJ2-3; D: TRBD2; size: -; V: TRBV6-4
CDR3: CASSSKPSEDEAFF; DNA: TGTGCCAGCAGCTCCAAACCCTCGGAGGATGAAGCTTTCTTT; J: TRBJ1-1; D: -; size: -; V: TRBV13
CDR3: CASSAGGPSTGELFF; DNA: TGTGCCAGCAGTGCGGGAGGGCCCAGCACCGGGGAGCTGTTTTTT; J: TRBJ2-2; D: TRBD2; size: -; V: TRBV2
CDR3: CASSQEVAAGELFF; DNA: TGTGCCAGCAGCCAAGAAGTCGCAGCCGGGGAGCTGTTTTTT; J: TRBJ2-2; D: -; size: -; V: TRBV3-1/TRBV3-2
CDR3: CASSFYPVTVYSGANVLTF; DNA: TGTGCCAGCAGTTTCTACCCCGTTACGGTTTACTCTGGGGCCAACGTCCTGACTTTC; J: TRBJ2-6; D: -; size: -; V: TRBV28
CDR3: CASSTLSGRENEQFF; DNA: TGTGCCAGTAGTACTCTTAGCGGGAGGGAAAATGAGCAGTTCTTC; J: TRBJ2-1; D: TRBD2; size: -; V: TRBV19
CDR3: CASSPLGLSSSYEQYF; DNA: TGTGCCAGCTCACCGTTGGGGCTCTCGAGCTCCTACGAGCAGTACTTC; J: TRBJ2-7; D: -; size: -; V: TRBV18
CDR3: CASSPDLARGKLFF; DNA: TGTGCCAGCAGCCCAGACCTGGCCAGGGGAAAACTGTTTTTT; J: TRBJ1-4; D: -; size: -; V: TRBV3-1/TRBV3-2
CDR3: CASSPADSNQPQHF; DNA: TGTGCCAGCTCACCGGCGGATAGCAATCAGCCCCAGCATTTT; J: TRBJ1-5; D: -; size: -; V: TRBV18